This T cell receptor (beta chain) derives from a study of persistence of HIV-infected CD4 T cells. As for the study in general: Up to roughly 180 mL blood was drawn at multiple time points; a couple of donors had single-time leukapheresis.

Germline V gene lookup returns CDR1 SGHRS and CDR2 YFSETQ. The CDR3 covers 13 residues. Trimming removed 4 bases from V and 8 bases from J; junction bases left unmatched: 6. The libraries were made with immunoSEQ version 4 in survey mode. This table comes from immunoSEQ multiplex PCR, and its TCRdb copy is limited to in-frame clones, with some not included. The table lists approximately 27,000 clones, around four fifths of them singletons. Lysates of CMV-infected fibroblasts at 8 to 10 ug/mL stimulated these cells. CD40L-negative CD69-negative CD45RO-high memory CD4+ T cells were sorted as populations depleted of antigen-responding cells. These HIV-1-infected adults initiated suppressive ART in chronic infection. As for this clone: What it binds is not known.

The clonotype comes from an adult woman with HIV who was CMV-seropositive. The chain recombines TRBV5-1 with TRBJ2-1; TRBD1 aligns across 7 bases. Here the sequenced sample was CD4+ T cells sorted from PBMCs after 18-hour stimulation, taken from a patient who received antiretroviral therapy. CDR3 amino acids: CASSVTGSHEQFF. The DNA of the CDR3 is TGCGCCAGCAGCGTGACAGGGAGCCATGAGCAGTTCTTC.